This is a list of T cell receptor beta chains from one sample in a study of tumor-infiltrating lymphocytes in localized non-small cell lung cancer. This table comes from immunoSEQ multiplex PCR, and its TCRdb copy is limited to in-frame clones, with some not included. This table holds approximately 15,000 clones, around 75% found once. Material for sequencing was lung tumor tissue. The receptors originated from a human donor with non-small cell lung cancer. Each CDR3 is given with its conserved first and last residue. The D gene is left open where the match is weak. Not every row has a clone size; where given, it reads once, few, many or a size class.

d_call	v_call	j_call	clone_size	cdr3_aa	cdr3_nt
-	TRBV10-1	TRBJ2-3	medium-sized	CAAQGGPTDTQYF	TGCGCCGCCCAAGGGGGACCCACAGATACGCAGTATTTT
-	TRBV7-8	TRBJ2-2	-	CASIPRQGVGGELFF	TGTGCCAGCATCCCCAGGCAGGGTGTCGGCGGGGAGCTGTTTTTT
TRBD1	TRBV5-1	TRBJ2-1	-	CASRETGGEQFF	TGCGCCAGCAGAGAAACAGGGGGTGAGCAGTTCTTC
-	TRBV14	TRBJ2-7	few	CASSQTGTNEQYF	TGTGCCAGCAGCCAGACGGGGACGAACGAGCAGTACTTC
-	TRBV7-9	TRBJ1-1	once	CASSLHDGDTEAFF	TGTGCCAGCAGCTTACACGACGGGGACACTGAAGCTTTCTTT
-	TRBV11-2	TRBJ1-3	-	CASSLDTADTIYF	TGTGCCAGCAGCTTAGACACAGCTGACACCATATATTTT
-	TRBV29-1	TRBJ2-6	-	CSVQAGANVLTF	TGCAGCGTTCAAGCTGGGGCCAACGTCCTGACTTTC
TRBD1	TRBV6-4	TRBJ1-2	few	CASRGTGTYGYTF	TGTGCCAGCAGGGGGACAGGGACCTATGGCTACACCTTC
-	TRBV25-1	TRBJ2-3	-	CASSGRTDTQYF	TGTGCCAGCAGTGGGCGCACAGATACGCAGTATTTT
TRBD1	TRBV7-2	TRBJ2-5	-	CASSRDRAAETQYF	TGTGCCAGCAGCCGGGACAGGGCGGCAGAGACCCAGTACTTC
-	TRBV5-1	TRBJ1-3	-	CASSPGGNTIYF	TGCGCCAGCAGCCCGGGGGGAAACACCATATATTTT
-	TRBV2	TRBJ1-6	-	CASSELQANSPLHF	TGTGCCAGCAGTGAACTCCAGGCCAATTCACCCCTCCACTTT
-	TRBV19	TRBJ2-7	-	CASSTGPSSYEQYF	TGTGCCAGTAGTACCGGGCCAAGCTCCTACGAGCAGTACTTC
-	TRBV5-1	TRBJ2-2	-	CASSLGSRANTGELFF	TGCGCCAGCAGCTTGGGTTCAAGGGCTAACACCGGGGAGCTGTTTTTT
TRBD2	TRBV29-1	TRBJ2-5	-	CSVELGGGFQETQYF	TGCAGCGTTGAGTTGGGCGGGGGTTTCCAAGAGACCCAGTACTTC
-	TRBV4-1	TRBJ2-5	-	CASRGETQYF	TGCGCCAGCAGAGGGGAGACCCAGTACTTC
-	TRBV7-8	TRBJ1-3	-	CASSLGHNSGNTIYF	TGTGCCAGCAGCTTAGGCCATAACTCTGGAAACACCATATATTTT